Below, 23 T cell receptor beta chains from the same sample are listed, as sequenced in a study of blood T cell repertoires in COVID-19. TCRdb's table, derived via immunoSEQ multiplex PCR, lists solely in-frame clones and lacks some. The sample comprises 100,000 to 150,000 clones, approximately 80% of which are singletons, and 6.2% rests with the top ten. Sequences were obtained from peripheral blood. These receptors came from a man aged 65 to 85 with acute or convalescent COVID-19.

The chain joins TRBV27 to TRBJ1-2; 12 bases are shared with TRBD1. This CDR3 is built from 16 residues. Per germline, CDR1 MNHEY and CDR2 SMNVEV (reference sequence). V was clipped by 5 bases and J by 5 bases; unmatched bases: 9. For the CDR3, the DNA is TGTGCCAGCAGTAGGGGGACAGGGGGCAGATGGTATGGCTACACCTTC. Its translation is CASSRGTGGRWYGYTF.

This clone turned up a few times. V gene TRBV9 combines with J gene TRBJ1-1, with 9 bases identical to TRBD1. This CDR3 has 13 amino acids. After removal of 0 bases from V and 8 bases from J, the junction contained 2 bases not matched to a gene. CDR1 SGDLS and CDR2 YYNGEE come from the germline V gene. The CDR3 DNA reads TGTGCCAGCAGCGTAGCGACAGGGGGAGAAGCTTTCTTT. Protein sequence: CASSVATGGEAFF.

This chain connects TRBV5-1 to TRBJ2-3; TRBD2 matches 14 bases. The CDR3 has 17 amino acids. The ends lost 6 bases at V and 4 bases at J; junction bases unmatched: 10. CDR1 is SGHRS, CDR2 YFSETQ, per germline. The CDR3 reads CASTTGLAGGRSDTQYF. CDR3 DNA sequence: TGCGCCAGCACTACCGGACTAGCGGGAGGACGGTCAGATACGCAGTATTTT.

V is TRBV11-3 and J is TRBJ2-5; 10 bases map to TRBD1. The CDR3 length is 15 residues. CDR1 is SGHNT, CDR2 YENEEA, per germline. After removal of 5 bases from V and 5 bases from J, the junction contained 8 bases not matched to a gene. The CDR3 here is CASSRSGDRGETQYF. CDR3 in DNA: TGTGCCAGCAGCCGATCCGGGGACAGGGGTGAGACCCAGTACTTC.

The sample holds many counts of this clone. This chain links TRBV20-1 with TRBJ2-1; D is unresolved. The CDR3 is 15 residues long. V shed 3 bases and J shed 0 bases, with 12 bases lying between them. Germline V lookup: CDR1 DFQATT, CDR2 SNEGSKA (reference sequence). The chain's CDR3 is CSASDPWSSYNEQFF. The CDR3 DNA follows: TGCAGTGCTAGTGACCCTTGGAGCTCCTACAATGAGCAGTTCTTC.

This chain joins TRBV6-2 or TRBV6-3 and TRBJ2-5, with 10 bases aligning to TRBD1. Germline V lookup: CDR1 MNHEY, CDR2 SVGEGT. V was clipped by 3 bases and J by 5 bases; unmatched bases: 15. CDR3 length: 18 residues. CDR3 DNA: TGTGCCAGCAGTTATCGACAGGGGGCTGGTCTAGCGGAGGAGACCCAGTACTTC. It translates to CASSYRQGAGLAEETQYF.

The V and J genes are TRBV27 and TRBJ2-7; possibly TRBD1 for D (6 bases). The V gene lost 3 bases and the J gene lost 1 base, with 19 bases spanning the gap. The germline V gene has CDR1 MNHEY and CDR2 SMNVEV (reference sequence). This CDR3 spans 17 amino acids. The chain's CDR3 is CASSFSPTQTGSYEQYF. The CDR3 region has the DNA TGTGCCAGCAGTTTCAGTCCAACCCAGACAGGATCCTACGAGCAGTACTTC.

V usage is TRBV20-1 and J usage is TRBJ1-5; 7 nucleotides agree with TRBD1. V was clipped by 3 bases and J by 0 bases; unmatched bases: 8. This CDR3 is built from 16 residues. Germline V gene sequence: CDR1 DFQATT, CDR2 SNEGSKA (reference sequence). The CDR3 DNA reads as TGCAGTGCTAGTAACACAGGGGCGGGTAGCAATCAGCCCCAGCATTTT. The encoded protein is CSASNTGAGSNQPQHF.

The chain uses TRBV30 and TRBJ1-5; D call uncertain. Germline V gene sequence: CDR1 GTSNPN, CDR2 SVGIG (reference sequence). Trimming shortened V by 7 bases and J by 4 bases, and 17 bases separated the two germline ends. This CDR3 region has 14 residues. This CDR3 is CAYALNAGNQPQHF. The CDR3 region has the DNA TGTGCCTACGCTCTTAATGCCGGGAATCAGCCCCAGCATTTT.

A few counts support this clone. The chain combines TRBV6-5 with TRBJ2-7; D unclear. In germline, CDR1 is MNHEY, CDR2 SVGAGI. This CDR3 spans 14 amino acids. Trimming took 0 bases from V and 1 from J, leaving 7 bases between them. CDR3 bases: TGTGCCAGCAGTTACTCTGGCAAATCCTACGAGCAGTACTTC. Its protein is CASSYSGKSYEQYF.

The genes are TRBV18 and TRBJ2-7, with D maybe TRBD1 (6 bases). Germline values: CDR1 KGHSH, CDR2 LQKENI. The V end was cut by 3 bases, the J end by 6 bases, with 15 bases between. This CDR3 is built from 14 residues. The CDR3 sequence is CASSPPTDRREQYF. The CDR3, as DNA: TGTGCCAGCTCACCTCCTACTGACAGGCGCGAGCAGTACTTC. The full variable domain, in which reference TRBV18 and TRBJ2-7 provide the parts outside the CDR3, is NAGVMQNPRHLVRRRGQEARLRCSPMKGHSHVYWYRQLPEEGLKFMVYLQKENIIDESGMPKERFSAEFPKEGPSILRIQQVVRGDSAAYFCASSPPTDRREQYFGPGTRLTVT.

This clone was seen once. The chain has TRBV6-2 or TRBV6-3 and TRBJ2-7, with TRBD2 matching over 9 bases. Germline lookup yields CDR1 MNHEY and CDR2 SVGEGT. CDR3 size: 15 residues. The V segment lost 6 bases and the J segment 6 bases; nucleotides outside the gene matches: 12. The CDR3 protein is CASSSSGAAEFEQYF. The CDR3 bases are TGTGCCAGCAGCTCTAGCGGGGCCGCTGAATTCGAGCAGTACTTC.

The chain uses TRBV6-2 or TRBV6-3 and TRBJ1-2; D gene uncertain. From germline, CDR1 is MNHEY and CDR2 SVGEGT. With 5 bases removed from V and 3 bases from J, the gap between germline ends came to 7 bases. CDR3 length equals 12 residues. CDR3 sequence: CASSTDYYGYTF. CDR3 in DNA: TGTGCCAGCAGTACAGATTACTATGGCTACACCTTC.

The rearrangement links TRBV19 to TRBJ2-1, with 8 nucleotides matching TRBD1. There are 17 residues in the CDR3. CDR1 LNHDA and CDR2 SQIVND come from the germline V gene (reference sequence). Germline trimming cut 3 bases from V and 0 bases from J; bases unmatched to any gene: 7. CDR3 protein: CASSIGQGRASYNEQFF. The DNA of the CDR3 is TGTGCCAGTAGTATTGGACAGGGTCGTGCCTCCTACAATGAGCAGTTCTTC.

This clone came up once. V and J are TRBV28 and TRBJ1-5, with D possibly TRBD1 on 6 matching bases. Germline CDR1 and CDR2: MDHEN and SYDVKM. The CDR3 sequence is 15 residues long. Trimming took off 1 base at V and 6 bases at J, with 13 bases between the two ends. CDR3 residues: CASSLFSTGGQPQHF. The CDR3 DNA reads TGTGCCAGCAGTTTATTCTCGACAGGCGGTCAGCCCCAGCATTTT.

There are a few counts of this clone. The chain recombines TRBV24-1 with TRBJ1-2; D uncertain. Germline V lookup: CDR1 KGHDR, CDR2 SFDVKD. V was trimmed by 4 bases and J by 4 bases, leaving 12 bases between them. CDR3 length: 14 residues. CDR3 in amino acids: CATSESVRSYGYTF. The CDR3 nucleotides read TGTGCCACCAGTGAAAGCGTCCGGAGCTATGGCTACACCTTC.

The rearrangement joins TRBV5-4 to TRBJ2-7; D unresolved. V shed 2 bases and J shed 2 bases, with 11 bases lying between them. Germline CDR1 reads SGHNT; CDR2 reads YYREEE (reference sequence). There are 14 residues in the CDR3. CDR3 DNA: TGTGCCAGCAGCTTAACCTATCAAGCCTACGAGCAGTACTTC. Protein product: CASSLTYQAYEQYF.

There are a few counts of this clone. The J gene is TRBJ1-1, the V gene TRBV4-1; TRBD1 matches at 8 bases. Germline loops: CDR1 MGHRA, CDR2 YSYEKL. The CDR3 extends over 16 amino acids. The trim removed 2 bases at V and 5 bases at J, leaving 10 bases unmatched. The CDR3 region has the DNA TGCGCCAGCAGCCAAATGGGCCAGGGGGCGATTACTGAAGCTTTCTTT. Amino acid sequence: CASSQMGQGAITEAFF.

This clone was seen a handful of times. The chain joins TRBV30 to TRBJ1-1, with TRBD1 matching 7 bases. J was trimmed by 0 bases and V by 3 bases; bases with no gene match: 4. CDR3 length: 14 amino acids. From germline, CDR1 is GTSNPN and CDR2 SVGIG (reference sequence). The CDR3 loop is CAWSQGQLNTEAFF. In DNA form, the CDR3 reads TGTGCCTGGAGCCAGGGACAGCTGAACACTGAAGCTTTCTTT.

This chain links TRBV7-9 with TRBJ1-4, with D unresolved. CDR3 length: 12 amino acids. CDR1 and CDR2 (germline): SEHNR, FQNEAQ (reference sequence). Trimming removed 1 base from V and 11 bases from J, with 8 bases in between. The CDR3 loop reads CASSLGRGKLFF. In DNA form, the CDR3 reads TGTGCCAGCAGCTTAGGTCGAGGGAAACTGTTTTTT.

This chain connects TRBV12-3 or TRBV12-4 to TRBJ1-5, with D tentatively TRBD1 (5 bases). With 5 bases removed from V and 4 bases from J, the gap between germline ends came to 9 bases. The CDR3 loop spans 13 amino acids. In DNA form, the CDR3 reads TGTGCCAGCAGTGCCTCAGGGAATCAGCCCCAGCATTTT. It translates to CASSASGNQPQHF.

This clone was found a few times. The chain joins TRBV24-1 to TRBJ2-2; D uncertain. The CDR3 contains 11 residues. Germline V CDR1 and CDR2: KGHDR, SFDVKD. Trimming shortened V by 10 bases and J by 6 bases, and 8 bases separated the two germline ends. CDR3 residues: CATSSPGELFF. CDR3 bases: TGTGCCACGTCAAGCCCCGGGGAGCTGTTTTTT.

The chain joins TRBV27 to TRBJ2-5, with 10 bases that match TRBD1. CDR3 length: 16 residues. The germline V gene has CDR1 MNHEY and CDR2 SMNVEV (reference sequence). Trimming took 5 bases from V and 6 from J; bases not matched to a gene: 12. The CDR3 reads CASSLTGTGVGQTQYF. The CDR3 DNA is TGTGCCAGCAGTCTCACCGGGACAGGGGTTGGGCAGACCCAGTACTTC.